This record looks at one T cell receptor beta chain sequence and its context. The germline V gene has CDR1 SGHAT and CDR2 FQNNGV. The CDR3 contains 14 residues. V was clipped by 7 bases and J by 4 bases, with 14 bases between them. The data are from a study of shared clonotypes between healthy human individuals. Method: immunoSEQ multiplex PCR; TCRdb's copy keeps in-frame clones and lacks some. The data contain about half a million clones, 75% to 85% of them singletons. This sequence joins TRBV11-2 and TRBJ2-1, with D hard to call. The sample was PBMCs. The receptor's source is a woman aged 40 to 50 in good health. Some clones in this sample may be carry-over from other donors' samples. The DNA of the CDR3 is TGTGCCAGCAACTTCGGCGGAAGATACAATGAGCAGTTCTTC. Translated, it gives CASNFGGRYNEQFF.